This is a list of T cell receptor beta chains from one sample in a study of blood T cell repertoires in COVID-19. Using immunoSEQ multiplex PCR, the repertoire was profiled, and TCRdb retains in-frame clones only, with some absent. The sample carries 250,000 or so clones, roughly 90% recorded once. Sequenced input: PBMCs or T cells enriched from blood (not recorded which). Every receptor here comes from a man aged 35-49 years who had recovered from COVID-19. CDR3s include the opening cysteine and the closing phenylalanine or tryptophan. Each record gives: V gene, J gene, D gene, clone size, CDR3 protein, CDR3 DNA. D genes are given only for firm matches. Clone size appears in some rows only: once, few, many, or a class for an expanded clone.

v_call: TRBV24-1; j_call: TRBJ1-4; d_call: .; clone_size: .; cdr3_aa: CATSDPGGTNEKLFF; cdr3_nt: TGTGCCACCAGCGACCCCGGGGGAACTAATGAAAAACTGTTTTTT
v_call: TRBV18; j_call: TRBJ1-4; d_call: .; clone_size: .; cdr3_aa: CASSAAGATNEKLFF; cdr3_nt: TGTGCCAGCTCAGCTGCAGGTGCAACTAATGAAAAACTGTTTTTT
v_call: TRBV5-6; j_call: TRBJ2-7; d_call: .; clone_size: .; cdr3_aa: CASSPGTRRAYEQYF; cdr3_nt: TGTGCCAGCAGCCCCGGCACTAGGCGAGCCTACGAGCAGTACTTC
v_call: TRBV6-2/TRBV6-3; j_call: TRBJ2-7; d_call: TRBD1; clone_size: .; cdr3_aa: CASSYMGTGLYEQYF; cdr3_nt: TGTGCCAGCAGTTATATGGGGACAGGGTTATACGAGCAGTACTTC
v_call: TRBV10-3; j_call: TRBJ1-2; d_call: .; clone_size: .; cdr3_aa: CAISARGGDIDGYTF; cdr3_nt: TGTGCCATCAGTGCCCGGGGGGGGGACATTGATGGCTACACCTTC
v_call: TRBV7-7; j_call: TRBJ2-3; d_call: .; clone_size: .; cdr3_aa: CASSLGLSTDTQYF; cdr3_nt: TGTGCCAGCAGCCTCGGACTTTCCACAGATACGCAGTATTTT
v_call: TRBV7-2; j_call: TRBJ2-5; d_call: .; clone_size: .; cdr3_aa: CASSPEVGHETQYF; cdr3_nt: TGTGCCAGCAGCCCGGAGGTAGGGCATGAGACCCAGTACTTC
v_call: TRBV30; j_call: TRBJ1-3; d_call: .; clone_size: few; cdr3_aa: CAWSLGGTGNTIYF; cdr3_nt: TGTGCCTGGAGCCTAGGGGGAACTGGAAACACCATATATTTT
v_call: TRBV11-3; j_call: TRBJ1-2; d_call: TRBD1; clone_size: .; cdr3_aa: CASSAQTGGTSNYGYTF; cdr3_nt: TGTGCCAGCAGCGCTCAAACAGGGGGCACAAGTAACTATGGCTACACCTTC
v_call: TRBV6-2/TRBV6-3; j_call: TRBJ2-5; d_call: .; clone_size: .; cdr3_aa: CASSYLGSRQETQYF; cdr3_nt: TGTGCCAGCAGTTACCTGGGGAGTCGGCAAGAGACCCAGTACTTC
v_call: TRBV6-5; j_call: TRBJ2-7; d_call: TRBD2; clone_size: .; cdr3_aa: CASFHSSGRAIEQYF; cdr3_nt: TGTGCCAGTTTTCATTCTAGCGGGAGGGCCATTGAGCAGTACTTC
v_call: TRBV30; j_call: TRBJ1-5; d_call: .; clone_size: once; cdr3_aa: CAWSVQSNQPQHF; cdr3_nt: TGTGCCTGGAGTGTCCAGAGCAATCAGCCCCAGCATTTT
v_call: TRBV27; j_call: TRBJ2-1; d_call: TRBD2; clone_size: .; cdr3_aa: CASSSNPGTSGRTAYNEQFF; cdr3_nt: TGTGCCAGCAGTTCCAACCCTGGGACTAGCGGGAGGACCGCCTACAATGAGCAGTTCTTC
v_call: TRBV2; j_call: TRBJ2-1; d_call: .; clone_size: .; cdr3_aa: CASSQMNNEQFF; cdr3_nt: TGTGCCAGCAGCCAGATGAACAATGAGCAGTTCTTC
v_call: TRBV6-5; j_call: TRBJ1-3; d_call: .; clone_size: once; cdr3_aa: CASRVQIYGNTIYF; cdr3_nt: TGTGCCAGCAGGGTACAGATTTATGGAAACACCATATATTTT
v_call: TRBV7-3; j_call: TRBJ2-1; d_call: TRBD2; clone_size: .; cdr3_aa: CASSPPGLAGGDEQFF; cdr3_nt: TGTGCCAGCAGCCCACCGGGACTAGCGGGGGGCGATGAGCAGTTCTTC
v_call: TRBV3-1/TRBV3-2; j_call: TRBJ2-1; d_call: .; clone_size: .; cdr3_aa: CASSQDRAVGGNEQFF; cdr3_nt: TGTGCCAGCAGCCAAGATCGGGCAGTCGGAGGCAATGAGCAGTTCTTC
v_call: TRBV18; j_call: TRBJ2-4; d_call: TRBD1; clone_size: .; cdr3_aa: CASSLDRVQAKNIQYF; cdr3_nt: TGTGCCAGCTCACTCGACAGGGTCCAAGCCAAAAACATTCAGTACTTC
v_call: TRBV7-9; j_call: TRBJ2-7; d_call: .; clone_size: .; cdr3_aa: CASSFSGQGGVEQYF; cdr3_nt: TGTGCCAGCAGCTTCAGTGGGCAGGGTGGAGTCGAGCAGTACTTC
v_call: TRBV11-2; j_call: TRBJ2-7; d_call: .; clone_size: .; cdr3_aa: CASSLGQSSIYEQYF; cdr3_nt: TGTGCCAGCAGCTTAGGGCAGTCTTCCATCTACGAGCAGTACTTC
v_call: TRBV4-1; j_call: TRBJ1-2; d_call: .; clone_size: .; cdr3_aa: CASSPTGYNYGYTF; cdr3_nt: TGCGCCAGCAGCCCGACAGGATATAACTATGGCTACACCTTC
v_call: TRBV7-9; j_call: TRBJ1-1; d_call: .; clone_size: few; cdr3_aa: CASSIPQGITEAFF; cdr3_nt: TGTGCCAGCAGCATCCCACAGGGAATCACTGAAGCTTTCTTT
v_call: TRBV30; j_call: TRBJ1-2; d_call: .; clone_size: .; cdr3_aa: CAWIRSPSPNYGYTF; cdr3_nt: TGTGCCTGGATCCGGTCCCCATCCCCTAACTATGGCTACACCTTC
v_call: TRBV19; j_call: TRBJ2-7; d_call: TRBD2; clone_size: .; cdr3_aa: CASTPGLAGGQPYEQYF; cdr3_nt: TGTGCCAGTACTCCGGGACTAGCGGGGGGGCAACCCTACGAGCAGTACTTC
v_call: TRBV3-1/TRBV3-2; j_call: TRBJ2-7; d_call: .; clone_size: .; cdr3_aa: CASSQGAVDTYEQYF; cdr3_nt: TGTGCCAGCAGCCAAGGGGCAGTGGACACCTACGAGCAGTACTTC
v_call: TRBV12-3/TRBV12-4; j_call: TRBJ1-2; d_call: .; clone_size: .; cdr3_aa: CASSTRVSGTF; cdr3_nt: TGTGCCAGCAGCACCCGAGTTAGTGGCACCTTC
v_call: TRBV14; j_call: TRBJ2-3; d_call: .; clone_size: .; cdr3_aa: CASSQDRVRSTDTQYF; cdr3_nt: TGTGCCAGCAGCCAAGATCGGGTGAGGTCCACAGATACGCAGTATTTT
v_call: TRBV6-5; j_call: TRBJ1-5; d_call: TRBD1; clone_size: .; cdr3_aa: CASSYTDGTDQPQHF; cdr3_nt: TGTGCCAGCAGTTACACCGACGGGACAGATCAGCCCCAGCATTTT
v_call: TRBV5-1; j_call: TRBJ2-5; d_call: .; clone_size: .; cdr3_aa: CASSPKGVPQETQYF; cdr3_nt: TGCGCCAGCAGCCCGAAGGGGGTCCCCCAGGAGACCCAGTACTTC
v_call: TRBV6-5; j_call: TRBJ2-7; d_call: TRBD1; clone_size: .; cdr3_aa: CASRKTTGDSYEQYF; cdr3_nt: TGTGCCAGCAGGAAGACGACAGGGGACTCCTACGAGCAGTACTTC
v_call: TRBV9; j_call: TRBJ2-1; d_call: TRBD2; clone_size: .; cdr3_aa: CASSGNSGRIYNEQFF; cdr3_nt: TGTGCCAGCAGCGGGAATAGCGGGAGGATTTACAATGAGCAGTTCTTC
v_call: TRBV27; j_call: TRBJ1-5; d_call: .; clone_size: once; cdr3_aa: CASSDVTGWNQPQHF; cdr3_nt: TGTGCCAGCAGCGATGTTACAGGGTGGAATCAGCCCCAGCATTTT
v_call: TRBV9; j_call: TRBJ2-3; d_call: TRBD1; clone_size: few; cdr3_aa: CASSPLGTGRTDTQYF; cdr3_nt: TGTGCCAGCAGCCCACTGGGGACAGGGCGCACAGATACGCAGTATTTT
v_call: TRBV19; j_call: TRBJ1-1; d_call: .; clone_size: .; cdr3_aa: CASSIAGGTEAFF; cdr3_nt: TGTGCCAGTAGTATAGCGGGGGGCACTGAAGCTTTCTTT
v_call: TRBV5-4; j_call: TRBJ2-1; d_call: TRBD1; clone_size: .; cdr3_aa: CASSFDPDRPYNEQFF; cdr3_nt: TGTGCCAGCAGCTTCGATCCGGACAGGCCCTACAATGAGCAGTTCTTC
v_call: TRBV7-3; j_call: TRBJ1-1; d_call: .; clone_size: few; cdr3_aa: CASSVTGNTEAFF; cdr3_nt: TGTGCCAGCAGCGTGACAGGGAACACTGAAGCTTTCTTT
v_call: TRBV11-3; j_call: TRBJ2-3; d_call: .; clone_size: once; cdr3_aa: CASTPDGSTDTQYF; cdr3_nt: TGTGCCAGCACCCCCGACGGGAGCACAGATACGCAGTATTTT
v_call: TRBV7-2; j_call: TRBJ2-3; d_call: TRBD2; clone_size: .; cdr3_aa: CASSLGLTGGSTDTQYF; cdr3_nt: TGTGCCAGCAGCTTAGGGTTAACGGGAGGGAGCACAGATACGCAGTATTTT
v_call: TRBV10-2; j_call: TRBJ1-1; d_call: .; clone_size: .; cdr3_aa: CASRGLGLNTEAFF; cdr3_nt: TGCGCCAGCAGGGGGCTAGGGTTGAACACTGAAGCTTTCTTT
v_call: TRBV27; j_call: TRBJ1-4; d_call: .; clone_size: .; cdr3_aa: CASSLDRSNEKLFF; cdr3_nt: TGTGCCAGCAGTTTAGACAGGAGCAATGAAAAACTGTTTTTT
v_call: TRBV7-9; j_call: TRBJ2-7; d_call: .; clone_size: .; cdr3_aa: CASSPPLVRSYEQYF; cdr3_nt: TGTGCCAGCAGCCCACCCCTTGTCAGATCCTACGAGCAGTACTTC
v_call: TRBV7-9; j_call: TRBJ1-4; d_call: TRBD1; clone_size: once; cdr3_aa: CASRYTGTGVEKLFF; cdr3_nt: TGTGCCAGCAGGTATACCGGGACAGGGGTCGAAAAACTGTTTTTT
v_call: TRBV2; j_call: TRBJ1-2; d_call: .; clone_size: .; cdr3_aa: CASSVDRNRNYGYTF; cdr3_nt: TGTGCCAGCAGTGTAGACAGGAACCGTAACTATGGCTACACCTTC
v_call: TRBV28; j_call: TRBJ1-2; d_call: .; clone_size: .; cdr3_aa: CASSLIDSQANYGYTF; cdr3_nt: TGTGCCAGCAGTCTCATCGACAGCCAGGCGAACTATGGCTACACCTTC
v_call: TRBV5-6; j_call: TRBJ1-6; d_call: TRBD1; clone_size: .; cdr3_aa: CASSSGQGISPLHF; cdr3_nt: TGTGCCAGCAGCAGTGGACAGGGGATTTCACCCCTCCACTTT
v_call: TRBV28; j_call: TRBJ1-5; d_call: .; clone_size: .; cdr3_aa: CASSSLRAMVNQPQHF; cdr3_nt: TGTGCCAGCAGCTCGTTGAGGGCGATGGTCAATCAGCCCCAGCATTTT
v_call: TRBV12-3/TRBV12-4; j_call: TRBJ2-1; d_call: .; clone_size: .; cdr3_aa: CASSFVRNEQFF; cdr3_nt: TGTGCCAGCAGCTTTGTTAGAAATGAGCAGTTCTTC
v_call: TRBV12-3/TRBV12-4; j_call: TRBJ2-3; d_call: .; clone_size: .; cdr3_aa: CATNRASTDTQYF; cdr3_nt: TGTGCCACCAACAGGGCTAGCACAGATACGCAGTATTTT
v_call: TRBV18; j_call: TRBJ2-5; d_call: .; clone_size: .; cdr3_aa: CASSPPALPEGKETQYF; cdr3_nt: TGTGCCAGCTCACCACCTGCGCTGCCGGAGGGCAAAGAGACCCAGTACTTC